This is a list of T cell receptor beta chains from one sample in a study of shared clonotypes between healthy human individuals. Data came from immunoSEQ multiplex PCR; TCRdb stores just in-frame clones and leaves some out. Seen here are around 1 million clones, more than 75% observed once, and the top ten hold roughly 1.5%. The sample taken for sequencing was memory CD4+ T cells sorted from blood. The receptor source for this set is a man aged 18 to 35 in good health. Each CDR3 is given without its conserved first and last residue. A clone size is listed for some rows: how often the clone was seen (once, few, many), or a class if it is expanded.

TRBJ1-5 | TRBV2 | NA | ASGSRDNQPQH
TRBJ1-1 | TRBV6-6 | NA | ASSPISALEAF
TRBJ1-1 | TRBV6-5 | NA | ASSYSTWGAEAF
TRBJ2-6 | TRBV30 | NA | AWIDSGVWTGANVLT
TRBJ1-1 | TRBV10-3 | NA | AIRRGVEAEAF
TRBJ2-1 | TRBV29-1 | NA | SVVRSGGSLKQF
TRBJ2-5 | TRBV15 | NA | ATSRDQVKQY
TRBJ2-2 | TRBV2 | many | ASSGNSGELF
TRBJ1-1 | TRBV18 | NA | ASSPLGWTGDTEAF
TRBJ1-2 | TRBV5-1 | NA | ASRRPETLSYGYT
TRBJ1-1 | TRBV11-2 | few | ASSALTANTEAF
TRBJ1-2 | TRBV5-6 | NA | ASSLRRGQGGSYGYT
TRBJ1-5 | TRBV7-2 | NA | ASSSVGNQPQH
TRBJ1-2 | TRBV28 | NA | ASSLDRAISGYT
TRBJ2-7 | TRBV6-5 | NA | ASSTSGTQYEQY
TRBJ2-3 | TRBV6-1 | once | ASSDTSGRHSTDTQY
TRBJ1-2 | TRBV6-5 | NA | ASTETGARGYT
TRBJ1-5 | TRBV10-3 | NA | AISAATGTSNQPQH
TRBJ1-2 | TRBV6-5 | NA | ASSLKGRYGYT
TRBJ2-7 | TRBV9 | many | ASSVVSDSYEQY
TRBJ1-3 | TRBV25-1 | NA | ASSEWSRRDSGNTIY
TRBJ1-1 | TRBV18 | once | ASSGGVNTEAF
TRBJ2-7 | TRBV5-1 | NA | ASRQAVSYEQY
TRBJ2-2 | TRBV2 | few | ASRVSGGDTGELF
TRBJ2-1 | TRBV7-2 | NA | ASSLTGGYNEQF
TRBJ2-5 | TRBV10-2 | NA | ASRDRGVETQY
TRBJ2-7 | TRBV6-8 | NA | ASTQSGHPYEQY
TRBJ1-4 | TRBV30 | NA | ALGGESEKLF
TRBJ2-3 | TRBV7-8 | NA | ASSTFGQTDTQY
TRBJ1-5 | TRBV28 | NA | ASRTAHSNQPQH
TRBJ2-2 | TRBV7-9 | NA | ASKGGRFGTGELF
TRBJ1-5 | TRBV7-2 | few | ASSPNSNQPQH
TRBJ2-4 | TRBV19 | NA | ASSISLSRTGAIAKNIQY
TRBJ2-3 | TRBV9 | NA | ASSKGQATDTQY
TRBJ2-5 | TRBV4-1 | NA | ASSIGSGREETQY
TRBJ2-2 | TRBV5-1 | NA | ASSLDVTAGAGELF
TRBJ1-6 | TRBV7-9 | NA | ASSLAGSYNSPLH
TRBJ2-7 | TRBV6-1 | NA | ASTLGRHLDEQY
TRBJ2-3 | TRBV30 | NA | AWSVGLLSTDTQY
TRBJ2-7 | TRBV7-9 | NA | ASSPRDSSYEQY
TRBJ2-2 | TRBV7-2 | NA | ASSPGGANTGELF
TRBJ1-5 | TRBV7-2 | NA | ASSRQGTSNQPQH
TRBJ1-4 | TRBV28 | few | ASSWGAGNEKLF
TRBJ1-5 | TRBV29-1 | NA | SVAEGLEPQH
TRBJ2-2 | TRBV18 | NA | ASSPRGGSGPNTGELF
TRBJ2-7 | TRBV7-6 | NA | ASSLGWPYEQY